The present T cell receptor (beta chain) was sequenced within a study of T-cell reconstitution after alpha-beta-depleted transplantation in children. Findings and caveats of the study: Some patients' high day-60 TCRbeta diversity was attributed to recipient cells surviving conditioning. One year after transplant, T-cell counts and diversity came mostly from newly produced T cells. About two months after transplant, alpha-beta T cells reportedly came from several hundred expanded graft clones.

Germline CDR1 reads SGHRS; CDR2 reads YFSETQ. V was cut by 1 base and J by 5 bases, with 10 bases left in between. This CDR3 is built from 14 residues. Unique molecular identifiers featured in how the TCRbeta library was prepared. In TCRdb, the PCR reads were re-called with MiXCR into one record per CDR3 protein. Of fewer than 500,000 distinct CDR3 sequences in the sample, roughly two fifths were seen once. Worth noting for this clonotype: The target antigen is unknown.

This rearrangement joins TRBV5-1 to TRBJ2-1; no reliable D call. The sequences come from PBMCs, collected before TCRalphabeta/CD19-depleted stem cell transplant. This receptor was identified in a girl aged 2-10 years with aplastic anemia, due to receive a stem cell transplant. The CDR3 spells CASSLPDGDNEQFF. The CDR3 nucleotides read TGCGCCAGCAGCTTGCCGGACGGAGACAATGAGCAGTTCTTC.